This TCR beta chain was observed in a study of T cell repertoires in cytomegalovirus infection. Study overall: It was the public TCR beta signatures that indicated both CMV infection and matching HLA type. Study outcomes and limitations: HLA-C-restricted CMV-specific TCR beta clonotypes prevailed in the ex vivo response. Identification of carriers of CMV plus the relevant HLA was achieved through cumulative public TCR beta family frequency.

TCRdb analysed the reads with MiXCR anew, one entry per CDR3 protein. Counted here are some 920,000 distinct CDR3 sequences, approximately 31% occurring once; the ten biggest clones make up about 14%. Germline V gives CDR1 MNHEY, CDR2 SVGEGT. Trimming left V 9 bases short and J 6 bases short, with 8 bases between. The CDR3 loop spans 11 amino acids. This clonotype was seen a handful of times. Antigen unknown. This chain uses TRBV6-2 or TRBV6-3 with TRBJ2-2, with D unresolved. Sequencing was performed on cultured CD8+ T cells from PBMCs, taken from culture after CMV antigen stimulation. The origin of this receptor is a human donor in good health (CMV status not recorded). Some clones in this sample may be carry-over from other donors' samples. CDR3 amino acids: CASRVAGELFF. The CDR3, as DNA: TGTGCCAGTCGGGTCGCCGGGGAGCTGTTTTTT.